This T cell receptor (beta chain) was sequenced in a study of high-grade serous ovarian cancer treatment subgroups. Overall study: Mean per sample: about 14,000 reads, around 7,300 unique TCR beta rearrangements.

On this clone itself: Its antigen remains unidentified.

Tumor tissue was taken before any definitive surgery or chemotherapy was given. Study-wide findings and caveats: Repertoire analysis covered CDR3 alone, not CDR1 or CDR2.

Produced via immunoSEQ multiplex PCR; TCRdb's table is partial and in-frame only. Counted here are around 7,700 clones, just over 70% occurring once; the ten biggest clones make up about 5.6%. V was clipped by 3 bases and J by 4 bases, with 6 bases between them. This CDR3 contains 12 residues. The chain recombines TRBV5-3 with TRBJ2-3; no reliable D call. TRBV5-3 is sorted into the ORF group, with uncertain function. The clonotype originates from a human donor with high-grade serous ovarian cancer. Sequences were obtained from tumor tissue. The CDR3 DNA is TGTGCCAGAAGCTGTTGGGCAGATACGCAGTATTTT. Translation: CARSCWADTQYF.